This is a list of T cell receptor beta chains from one sample in a study of control samples from healthy donors and cancer patients. This table comes from immunoSEQ multiplex PCR, and its TCRdb copy is limited to in-frame clones, with some not included. There are 75,000 to 90,000 clones in the sample; approximately 89% occur only once, and under 25% lies in the top ten. Sequencing used blood. These receptors originate from a man aged 25-45 years in good health. Each CDR3 is given with its conserved first and last residue. A D gene is named only where the DNA matches it firmly. Not all rows give a size; the values are once, few, many and, for expanded clones, a class.

D gene	V gene	J gene	clone size	CDR3 protein	CDR3 DNA
-	TRBV7-3	TRBJ2-5	-	CASSLAKGETQYF	TGTGCCAGCAGCCTCGCGAAGGGTGAGACCCAGTACTTC
-	TRBV7-6	TRBJ2-2	-	CASSLGELNTGELFF	TGTGCCAGCAGCTTAGGGGAGCTGAACACCGGGGAGCTGTTTTTT
-	TRBV27	TRBJ2-3	-	CASSLKGRSTDTQYF	TGTGCCAGCAGTTTAAAGGGACGGAGCACAGATACGCAGTATTTT
-	TRBV23-1	TRBJ1-2	-	CASSQSWPYGYTF	TGCGCCAGCAGTCAATCCTGGCCATATGGCTACACCTTC
TRBD1	TRBV6-6	TRBJ2-3	few	CASRKQGSTQYF	TGTGCCAGCAGAAAACAGGGGAGTACGCAGTATTTT
-	TRBV13	TRBJ2-3	-	CASSLGGAITDTQYF	TGTGCCAGCAGCTTAGGGGGGGCTATCACAGATACGCAGTATTTT
-	TRBV23-1	TRBJ1-5	-	CASTNLRSQGDFSSPYQPQHF	TGCGCCAGCACCAATCTGAGGTCTCAGGGCGATTTCAGTTCCCCTTATCAGCCCCAGCATTTT
-	TRBV11-1	TRBJ1-1	few	CASSLGLRGLNTEAFF	TGTGCCAGCAGCTTAGGGCTTCGGGGGCTGAACACTGAAGCTTTCTTT
TRBD1	TRBV7-2	TRBJ1-6	-	CASSLGWDREPYNSPLHF	TGTGCCAGCAGCTTAGGTTGGGACAGGGAACCCTATAATTCACCCCTCCACTTT
-	TRBV2	TRBJ2-1	-	CAKGKDYNEQFF	TGTGCCAAAGGTAAAGATTACAATGAGCAGTTCTTC
TRBD2	TRBV9	TRBJ2-5	-	CASSAGLAGGRETQYF	TGTGCCAGCAGCGCCGGACTAGCGGGGGGGCGGGAGACCCAGTACTTC
TRBD1	TRBV30	TRBJ1-5	-	CAGSGGVNQPQHF	TGTGCCGGGTCAGGGGGCGTTAATCAGCCCCAGCATTTT
TRBD1	TRBV19	TRBJ2-2	few	CASSWTGGSGELFF	TGTGCCAGTAGCTGGACAGGGGGATCCGGGGAGCTGTTTTTT
TRBD2	TRBV7-9	TRBJ2-1	-	CASSLLGAGGNNEQFF	TGTGCCAGCAGTCTTCTGGGAGCGGGGGGGAACAATGAGCAGTTCTTC
TRBD1	TRBV19	TRBJ1-1	-	CASSPGDRATEAFF	TGTGCCAGTAGTCCGGGGGACAGGGCCACTGAAGCTTTCTTT
TRBD2	TRBV6-5	TRBJ2-1	few	CASSYLAGVFNEQFF	TGTGCCAGCAGTTACCTAGCGGGGGTCTTTAATGAGCAGTTCTTC
-	TRBV30	TRBJ1-1	once	CAWGESNTEAFF	TGTGCCTGGGGAGAATCGAACACTGAAGCTTTCTTT
-	TRBV30	TRBJ1-1	-	CAWNVGGSNTEAFF	TGTGCCTGGAATGTGGGCGGCTCGAACACTGAAGCTTTCTTT
TRBD1	TRBV27	TRBJ2-1	-	CASSWGTGGRGEQFF	TGTGCCAGCAGTTGGGGGACAGGGGGAAGAGGGGAGCAGTTCTTC
-	TRBV19	TRBJ2-6	-	CASSSQVSGANVLTF	TGTGCCAGTAGTTCACAGGTATCTGGGGCCAACGTCCTGACTTTC
-	TRBV29-1	TRBJ1-1	-	CSVTSSAQNTEAFF	TGCAGCGTTACCTCGAGTGCTCAAAACACTGAAGCTTTCTTT
-	TRBV12-3/TRBV12-4	TRBJ1-1	-	CASSLRSEAFF	TGTGCCAGCAGTTTACGCTCTGAAGCTTTCTTT
-	TRBV24-1	TRBJ2-2	-	CATSVAAGTTGELFF	TGTGCCACCAGTGTCGCCGCTGGGACCACCGGGGAGCTGTTTTTT
-	TRBV7-3	TRBJ2-1	-	CASSLMGQNNEQFF	TGTGCCAGCAGCTTAATGGGCCAGAACAATGAGCAGTTCTTC
-	TRBV15	TRBJ1-2	-	CATSRDKMGRASGYTF	TGTGCCACCAGCAGAGATAAAATGGGGAGGGCAAGTGGCTACACCTTC
-	TRBV4-1	TRBJ2-6	-	CASSQRGGGANVLTF	TGCGCCAGCAGCCAACGGGGAGGCGGGGCCAACGTCCTGACTTTC
-	TRBV30	TRBJ2-1	-	CAWSAGWRSSYNEQFF	TGTGCCTGGAGTGCCGGGTGGAGGAGCTCCTACAATGAGCAGTTCTTC
-	TRBV12-3/TRBV12-4	TRBJ2-2	-	CASSRPNTGELFF	TGTGCCAGCAGCCGACCAAACACCGGGGAGCTGTTTTTT
-	TRBV3-1/TRBV3-2	TRBJ1-2	-	CASSQGGGYTF	TGTGCCAGCAGCCAAGGGGGTGGCTACACCTTC